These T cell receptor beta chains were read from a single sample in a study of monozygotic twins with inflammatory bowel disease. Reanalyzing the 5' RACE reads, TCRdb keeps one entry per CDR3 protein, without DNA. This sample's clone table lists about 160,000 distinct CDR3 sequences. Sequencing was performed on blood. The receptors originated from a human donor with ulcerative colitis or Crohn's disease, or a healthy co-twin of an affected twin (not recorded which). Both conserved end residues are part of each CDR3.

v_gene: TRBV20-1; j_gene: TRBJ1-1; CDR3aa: CSAKRTDEAFF
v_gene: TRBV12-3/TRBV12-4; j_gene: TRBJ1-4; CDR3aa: CASSLAEGEKLFF
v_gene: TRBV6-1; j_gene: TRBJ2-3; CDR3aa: CASSPSRGMTGDTQYF
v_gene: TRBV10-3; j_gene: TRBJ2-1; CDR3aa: CAIRRQGSSYNEQFF
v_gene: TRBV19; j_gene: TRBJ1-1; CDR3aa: CASSIGYDRNTEAFF
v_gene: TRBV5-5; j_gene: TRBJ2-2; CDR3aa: CASSFWGAGELFF
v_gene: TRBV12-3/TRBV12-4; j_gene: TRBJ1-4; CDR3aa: CASSRDPNEKLFF
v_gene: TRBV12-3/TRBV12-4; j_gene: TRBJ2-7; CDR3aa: CASSGAGGQYF
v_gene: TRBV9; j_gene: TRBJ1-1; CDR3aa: CASSILGDWNTEAFF
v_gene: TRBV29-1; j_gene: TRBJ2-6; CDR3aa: CSVKDRPGANVLTF
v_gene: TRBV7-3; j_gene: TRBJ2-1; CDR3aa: CASSLMASGSSYNEQFF
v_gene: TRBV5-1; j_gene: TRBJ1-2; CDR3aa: CASRGQSNYGYTF
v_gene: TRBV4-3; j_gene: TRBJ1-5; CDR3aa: CASSQDLGRNQPQHF
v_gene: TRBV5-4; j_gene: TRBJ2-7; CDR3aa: CASSLEQGTYEQYF
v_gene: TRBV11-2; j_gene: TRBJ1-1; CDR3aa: CASNFPPRQVHTEAFF
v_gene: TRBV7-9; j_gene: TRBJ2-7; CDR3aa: CASSLGGRGPSYEQYF
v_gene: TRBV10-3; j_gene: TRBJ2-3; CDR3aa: CAIGIRDAGDDTQYF